These 7 T cell receptor beta chains originate from one sample sequenced in a study of T cell responses to AZD1222 COVID-19 vaccine. This table comes from immunoSEQ multiplex PCR, and its TCRdb copy is limited to in-frame clones, with some not included. The data contain tens of thousands of clones, 70% to 90% of them singletons. The sequencing used peripheral blood, collected on day 0 of AZD1222 vaccination. These receptors were taken from an adult in good health.

V is TRBV7-2 and J is TRBJ2-5; D remains unclear. There are 13 residues in the CDR3. Per germline, CDR1 SGHTA and CDR2 FQGNSA. Trimming took off 6 bases at V and 0 bases at J, with 8 bases between the two ends. CDR3 sequence (DNA): TGTGCCAGCAGTCAAGAGTACCAAGAGACCCAGTACTTC. Protein: CASSQEYQETQYF.

This chain links TRBV27 with TRBJ2-7, with D possibly TRBD1 on 6 matching bases. The V gene lost 4 bases and the J gene lost 4 bases, with 14 bases spanning the gap. Germline loops: CDR1 MNHEY, CDR2 SMNVEV (reference sequence). CDR3 size: 14 residues. CDR3 bases: TGTGCCAGCAGTTACGGACAGTGGGATTACGAGCAGTACTTC. Translated: CASSYGQWDYEQYF.

This sequence joins TRBV15 and TRBJ1-2; the D is unclear. CDR3 length equals 14 residues. Germline CDR1 is LNHNV and CDR2 is YYDKDF (reference sequence). Trimming stripped 2 bases from V and 1 base from J, with 8 bases between. The CDR3 region is CATSRPQVNYGYTF. The CDR3 coding sequence is TGTGCCACCAGCAGACCCCAGGTTAACTATGGCTACACCTTC.

The chain uses TRBV6-6 and TRBJ2-7; D not resolved. Germline V gene sequence: CDR1 MNHNY, CDR2 SVGAGI (reference sequence). This CDR3 is 12 amino acids long. Trimming pared 8 bases from V and 9 bases from J, leaving 17 bases between. This CDR3 is CASGSGVGMQYF. CDR3 in DNA: TGTGCCAGCGGGTCGGGTGTGGGGATGCAGTACTTC.

The V and J genes are TRBV5-4 and TRBJ1-1; D is undetermined. Germline values: CDR1 SGHNT, CDR2 YYREEE (reference sequence). The CDR3 is made up of 14 amino acids. Trimming left V 0 bases short and J 1 base short, with 7 bases between. The CDR3 region is CASSLARGNTEAFF. The CDR3 DNA sequence: TGTGCCAGCAGCTTGGCCCGGGGGAACACTGAAGCTTTCTTT.

This chain connects TRBV9 to TRBJ1-2; 9 nucleotides agree with TRBD1. The CDR3 sequence is 14 residues long. Germline V gives CDR1 SGDLS, CDR2 YYNGEE. V lost 1 base to trimming and J lost 5 bases; unmatched junction nucleotides: 3. CDR3 amino acids: CASSVRTGEYGYTF. The CDR3 DNA follows: TGTGCCAGCAGCGTACGGACAGGGGAATATGGCTACACCTTC.

The V and J genes are TRBV19 and TRBJ2-1; TRBD1 might be the D (5 bases). The CDR3 spans 15 residues. V shed 3 bases and J shed 3 bases, with 12 bases lying between them. Germline loops: CDR1 LNHDA, CDR2 SQIVND (reference sequence). The CDR3 loop reads CASSISPGYYNEQFF. In DNA form, the CDR3 reads TGTGCCAGTAGTATCTCTCCAGGGTACTACAATGAGCAGTTCTTC.